These 10 T cell receptor beta chains originate from one sample sequenced in a study of T cell repertoires in aging, cancer and after chemotherapy. Peripheral blood genomic DNA, not sorted cells or RNA, was the template. TRB rearrangements spanning V, D and J were amplified using mixed TRB-A/B primers. TCRdb re-called the multiplex PCR reads with MiXCR, one entry per CDR3 protein. This table holds thousands of distinct CDR3 sequences, roughly 29% found once. Specimen: blood. These receptors all stem from a human donor in good health.

In this sample, this clonotype is medium-sized. V is TRBV19 and J is TRBJ1-1, with TRBD1 identical over 8 bases. Germline V gene data show CDR1 as LNHDA and CDR2 as SQIVND (reference sequence). J gave up 0 bases and V 4 bases, and 4 bases lay outside the gene matches. CDR3 length: 15 amino acids. The CDR3 sequence is CASSKRTGLNTEAFF. The CDR3 DNA is TGTGCCAGTAGTAAGCGGACAGGGCTGAACACTGAAGCTTTCTTT.

This sequence joins TRBV6-2 or TRBV6-3 and TRBJ2-3, with 8 bases fitting TRBD1. The V and J ends lost 4 bases and 1 base, in that order; junction bases with no gene match: 4. This CDR3 has 15 residues. Germline V gene sequence: CDR1 MNHEY, CDR2 SVGEGT. The CDR3: CASSWDRPRTDTQYF. CDR3 coding DNA: TGTGCCAGCAGTTGGGACAGGCCCCGCACAGATACGCAGTATTTT.

This chain uses TRBV4-2 with TRBJ2-7; maybe TRBD2 (5 bases). CDR3 length: 14 amino acids. The V gene lost 4 bases and the J gene lost 5 bases, with 15 bases spanning the gap. The germline gives CDR1 LGHNA, CDR2 YNFKEQ. The CDR3, as DNA: TGTGCCAGCAGCCGTCTACTAGAGGTCGACGAGCAGTACTTC. Residues: CASSRLLEVDEQYF.

This clonotype is labeled as medium-sized. The genes are TRBV27 and TRBJ2-6, with D tentatively TRBD1 or TRBD2 (5 bases each). Trimming took off 1 base at V and 1 base at J, with 8 bases between the two ends. CDR1 MNHEY and CDR2 SMNVEV come from the germline V gene (reference sequence). The CDR3 contains 16 residues. The CDR3 protein is CASSLLWGSGANVLTF. The CDR3 DNA reads as TGTGCCAGCAGTTTATTGTGGGGGTCTGGGGCCAACGTCCTGACTTTC.

V is TRBV20-1 and J is TRBJ1-5; TRBD1 aligns across 8 bases. Losses at the gene ends were 6 bases for V and 6 bases for J; bases not matched to a gene: 10. Germline-derived CDR1 and CDR2 are DFQATT and SNEGSKA (reference sequence). This CDR3 is 14 amino acids long. The CDR3 bases are TGCAGTGCGGGACCTGACAGGGGAAGTCAGCCCCAGCATTTT. Its translation is CSAGPDRGSQPQHF.

In DNA, the CDR3 is TGTGCCATCCCGAGACTAGCGGTGAATGAGCAGTTCTTC. Protein product: CAIPRLAVNEQFF. The rearrangement joins TRBV10-3 to TRBJ2-1, with 9 bases fitting TRBD2. Germline CDR1 reads ENHRY; CDR2 reads SYGVKD. This CDR3 is 13 amino acids long. Unmatched junction bases numbered 6, after V lost 8 bases and J lost 7 bases.

V usage is TRBV6-2 or TRBV6-3 and J usage is TRBJ2-7; D remains unclear. The CDR3 is 13 amino acids. The ends were cut back, 2 bases at V and 0 bases at J, with 5 bases in the middle. Germline V gene lookup returns CDR1 MNHEY and CDR2 SVGEGT. CDR3 sequence: CASSYPDSYEQYF. The CDR3 DNA reads as TGTGCCAGCAGTTACCCGGACTCCTACGAGCAGTACTTC.

The chain employs TRBV11-2 and TRBJ2-7, with unresolved D. This CDR3 has 10 residues. Germline-derived CDR1 and CDR2 are SGHAT and FQNNGV. V lost 4 bases to trimming and J lost 2 bases, with 0 bases between them. In nucleotides, the CDR3 is TGTGCCAGCAGCTCCTACGAGCAGTACTTC. Translating gives CASSSYEQYF.

This clonotype counts as medium-sized (0.01 to 0.1%). The V and J genes are TRBV6-5 and TRBJ1-5; tentatively, D is TRBD1 (5 bases). Germline V gives CDR1 MNHEY, CDR2 SVGAGI. V lost 6 bases and J 6 bases, leaving 12 bases between the germline ends. The CDR3 length is 13 residues. CDR3 nucleotides: TGTGCCAGCAGCCCCGACAGAGCTCAGCCCCAGCATTTT. Its protein is CASSPDRAQPQHF.

This clonotype was counted once. The chain has TRBV11-2 and TRBJ2-1, with 9 positions matching TRBD1. V shed 5 bases and J 6 bases; nucleotides not matched to a gene: 5. Germline CDR1 SGHAT, CDR2 FQNNGV. The CDR3 extends over 14 amino acids. CDR3 bases: TGTGCCAGCAGCGGGACGGACAGGGGCAATGAGCAGTTCTTC. Protein sequence: CASSGTDRGNEQFF.